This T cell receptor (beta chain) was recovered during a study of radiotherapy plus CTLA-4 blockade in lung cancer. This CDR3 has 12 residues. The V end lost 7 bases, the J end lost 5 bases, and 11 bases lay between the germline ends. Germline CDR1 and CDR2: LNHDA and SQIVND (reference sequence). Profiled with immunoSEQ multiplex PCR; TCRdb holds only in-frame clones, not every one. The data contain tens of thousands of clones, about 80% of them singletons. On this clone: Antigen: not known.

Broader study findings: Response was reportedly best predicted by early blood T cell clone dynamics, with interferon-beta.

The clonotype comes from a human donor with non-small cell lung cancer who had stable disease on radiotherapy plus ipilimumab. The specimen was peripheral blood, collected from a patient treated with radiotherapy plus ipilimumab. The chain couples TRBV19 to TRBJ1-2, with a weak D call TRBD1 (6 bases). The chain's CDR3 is CASIGQSYGYTF. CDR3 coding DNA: TGTGCCAGTATAGGACAGTCATATGGCTACACCTTC.